The 6 T cell receptor beta chains in this list originate from one sample, sequenced in a study of low-dose radiotherapy and immunotherapy resistance in tumors. First-strand cDNA relied on TRAV- and TRBV-specific primers spanning alpha and beta chains. TCR amplification used roughly 18 PCR cycles, a constant-region primer and a V-primer adapter. TCRdb redid the calling of the reads with MiXCR, one entry per CDR3 protein. The sample includes some 7,100 distinct CDR3 sequences, approximately 57% of them seen just once. These receptors came from a human donor with advanced metastatic prostate, ovarian, gallbladder or colorectal cancer (not recorded which). This table probably holds off-target reads from a library built for another chain.

The rearrangement joins TRBV28 to TRBJ1-4; 9 nucleotides align to TRBD1. V lost 6 bases and J lost 15; bases outside the gene matches: 14. CDR1 and CDR2 from the germline V gene are MDHEN and SYDVKM. The CDR3 sequence is 14 residues long. CDR3 nucleotides: TGTGCCAGCAGCCCTCCGGGACAGGGTCGGTGGGTGTTTTTT. It is translated as CASSPPGQGRWVFF.

This clonotype was detected only a few times. The chain links TRBV18 to TRBJ1-2, with D perhaps TRBD1 (6 bases). Germline V gene sequence: CDR1 KGHSH, CDR2 LQKENI. The germline V and J ends were trimmed by 3 bases and 7 bases, with 18 bases remaining between them. CDR3 length: 15 amino acids. This CDR3 reads CASSPYAGQQAGYTF. The CDR3 coding sequence is TGTGCCAGCTCACCCTATGCCGGACAGCAGGCTGGCTACACCTTC.

This chain joins TRBV5-1 and TRBJ2-7; 8 bases align to TRBD1. The V gene's germline CDR1 is SGHRS and CDR2 YFSETQ. Germline trimming cut 0 bases from V and 7 bases from J; bases unmatched to any gene: 9. This CDR3 comprises 15 residues. In nucleotides, the CDR3 is TGCGCCAGCAGCTTGGAAGCCAGGGGGCGCGGGGAGCAGTACTTC. The encoded protein is CASSLEARGRGEQYF.

This chain connects TRBV20-1 to TRBJ2-7; D gene ambiguous. Trimming shortened V by 3 bases and J by 4 bases, and 13 bases separated the two germline ends. The CDR3 has 13 amino acids. Germline CDR1 and CDR2: DFQATT and SNEGSKA (reference sequence). CDR3 loop: CSARCGSGYEQYF. The CDR3, as DNA: TGCAGTGCTAGGTGTGGTTCCGGTTACGAGCAGTACTTC.

This clonotype was seen more than once but under ten times. The V gene is TRBV4-1, the J gene TRBJ2-2; 8 nucleotides align to TRBD1. This CDR3 is 15 amino acids long. The germline V gene has CDR1 MGHRA and CDR2 YSYEKL. With 3 bases clipped from V and 6 bases from J, the junction kept 6 bases outside the gene matches. The CDR3 nucleotides are TGCGCCAGCAGCCAGGTCACAGGGGGAGCCGGGGAGCTGTTTTTT. Its protein is CASSQVTGGAGELFF.

This clonotype has just a few counts. This chain links TRBV28 with TRBJ1-5, with 8 bases lining up with TRBD1. Germline CDR1 reads MDHEN; CDR2 reads SYDVKM. The length of the CDR3 is 15 residues. J was trimmed by 2 bases and V by 5 bases; bases with no gene match: 5. CDR3 nucleotides: TGTGCCAGCAGTCCGCCGACAGGGGGCAATCAGCCCCAGCATTTT. Protein product: CASSPPTGGNQPQHF.